This TCR beta chain originates from a study of T-cell memory formation after mild COVID-19. TCRdb itself ran the 5' RACE reads through MiXCR, one entry per CDR3 protein. This table has 130,000 to 150,000 distinct CDR3 sequences, roughly 21% appearing once. This clonotype has only a few counts. Germline-derived CDR1 and CDR2 are MGHDK and SYGVNS. The CDR3 runs 15 residues. V lost 2 bases to trimming and J lost 5 bases; unmatched junction nucleotides: 7. The sequenced material came from PBMCs or a T cell subset sorted from them (not recorded which). This TCR derives from an adult woman who had mild COVID-19 (a few samples of this study predate the infection). Cell type and time point are not known. J is TRBJ2-7 and V is TRBV25-1, with 9 bases matching TRBD1. This CDR3 reads CASSETGTGFNEQYF. CDR3 nucleotide sequence: TGTGCCAGCAGTGAAACCGGGACAGGGTTCAACGAGCAGTACTTC.